The rows below give T cell receptor beta chains drawn from one sample of a study of T cell responses to AZD1222 COVID-19 vaccine. Profiled with immunoSEQ multiplex PCR; TCRdb holds only in-frame clones, not every one. The data contain about 150,000 clones, 70% to 90% of them seen just once; the ten biggest clones take up around 4.9%. The sequences come from peripheral blood, collected on day 0 of AZD1222 vaccination. Every receptor here comes from an adult in good health. The CDR3 runs from the conserved cysteine through the conserved F or W.

j_gene: TRBJ2-7
v_gene: TRBV6-2/TRBV6-3
CDR3aa: CASSYMTGYEQYF

j_gene: TRBJ2-1
v_gene: TRBV5-6
CDR3aa: CASSAQRYNEQFF

j_gene: TRBJ2-3
v_gene: TRBV7-2
CDR3aa: CASSLAQSTDTQYF

j_gene: TRBJ1-5
v_gene: TRBV28
CDR3aa: CASDYPGGSQHF

j_gene: TRBJ1-5
v_gene: TRBV28
CDR3aa: CASSYRPGGRSNQPQHF

j_gene: TRBJ2-7
v_gene: TRBV28
CDR3aa: CASSSGPTVGYF

j_gene: TRBJ1-1
v_gene: TRBV5-1
CDR3aa: CASSLRGDTEAFF

j_gene: TRBJ1-5
v_gene: TRBV15
CDR3aa: CATSREGGRNNQPQHF

j_gene: TRBJ2-7
v_gene: TRBV28
CDR3aa: CASSSPAQPQYF

j_gene: TRBJ1-4
v_gene: TRBV28
CDR3aa: CASSSPGGATNEKLFF

j_gene: TRBJ2-2
v_gene: TRBV5-1
CDR3aa: CASSPHGGGDTGELFF

j_gene: TRBJ2-5
v_gene: TRBV5-5
CDR3aa: CASRQGYVETQYF

j_gene: TRBJ1-1
v_gene: TRBV11-1
CDR3aa: CASSYNRDRGNTEAFF

j_gene: TRBJ1-2
v_gene: TRBV19
CDR3aa: CASSTPLRPGRDSYGGYTF

j_gene: TRBJ2-1
v_gene: TRBV6-5
CDR3aa: CASRQREWNYNEQFF

j_gene: TRBJ1-5
v_gene: TRBV5-8
CDR3aa: CASSRGRYSNQPQHF

j_gene: TRBJ2-2
v_gene: TRBV3-1/TRBV3-2
CDR3aa: CASSQAGNTGELFF

j_gene: TRBJ2-3
v_gene: TRBV18
CDR3aa: CASSLRATSGSTDTQYF

j_gene: TRBJ2-5
v_gene: TRBV24-1
CDR3aa: CATSDLGGRETRETQYF

j_gene: TRBJ1-1
v_gene: TRBV15
CDR3aa: CATSRDGLNTEAFF

j_gene: TRBJ1-5
v_gene: TRBV7-9
CDR3aa: CASSLGGASLQPQHF

j_gene: TRBJ2-5
v_gene: TRBV7-9
CDR3aa: CASSFRETQYF

j_gene: TRBJ2-1
v_gene: TRBV6-2/TRBV6-3
CDR3aa: CASSHSRGSSYNEQFF

j_gene: TRBJ1-2
v_gene: TRBV5-1
CDR3aa: CASSLSQDPSYGYTF

j_gene: TRBJ2-1
v_gene: TRBV20-1
CDR3aa: CSGGSLVEQFF

j_gene: TRBJ2-1
v_gene: TRBV10-3
CDR3aa: CATSPGLAVSYNEQFF

j_gene: TRBJ1-2
v_gene: TRBV2
CDR3aa: CASNWGQGLNYGYTF

j_gene: TRBJ1-2
v_gene: TRBV10-2
CDR3aa: CASSGSVYGYTF

j_gene: TRBJ1-1
v_gene: TRBV27
CDR3aa: CASRRTGNTEAFF

j_gene: TRBJ2-7
v_gene: TRBV20-1
CDR3aa: CSARPIREQYF

j_gene: TRBJ2-3
v_gene: TRBV3-1/TRBV3-2
CDR3aa: CASSQDYPALAEDTQYF

j_gene: TRBJ2-1
v_gene: TRBV5-4
CDR3aa: CASMRTPEGWNEQFF

j_gene: TRBJ1-2
v_gene: TRBV5-5
CDR3aa: CASSSKGQGAIHGYTF

j_gene: TRBJ1-1
v_gene: TRBV21-1
CDR3aa: CASSKSGLNTEAFF

j_gene: TRBJ2-6
v_gene: TRBV27
CDR3aa: CASKEVGQGVSGANVLTF

j_gene: TRBJ2-7
v_gene: TRBV18
CDR3aa: CASSEGQDYYEQYF

j_gene: TRBJ2-3
v_gene: TRBV11-2
CDR3aa: CASSPRAGVVDTQYF